This TCR beta chain was observed in a study of blood T cell repertoires in COVID-19. As for the study in general: PBMCs, B-cell-depleted T cells, or T cells provided the cDNA or gDNA that made up the material.

The table came from immunoSEQ multiplex PCR; TCRdb's copy has only in-frame clones and leaves some out. The data hold 310,000 or so clones, with around 90% observed a single time. The CDR3 extends over 16 amino acids. V dropped 4 bases and J dropped 5 bases, with 17 bases sitting between them. Germline CDR1 reads SGHNT; CDR2 reads YENEEA. Enrollment of patients from Seattle took place during active infection, with longitudinal follow-up. The chain uses TRBV11-3 and TRBJ2-2, with D perhaps TRBD1 (6 bases). This sequence originates from a man aged 25-40 years with COVID-19, enrolled during active disease. Sample: peripheral blood. CDR3 region: CASSSGTRLQTGELFF. The CDR3 bases are TGTGCCAGCAGCTCCGGGACAAGACTGCAAACCGGGGAGCTGTTTTTT.